This entry lists 4 T cell receptor beta chains sequenced from one sample in a study of blood T cell repertoires in COVID-19. Here immunoSEQ multiplex PCR was the method, and the copy in TCRdb shows in-frame clones only, minus some. The profile shows some 150,000 clones, 82% of them singletons. Sequenced input: peripheral blood. All receptors derive from a woman between 65 and 79 years old with acute or convalescent COVID-19.

The chain uses TRBV11-3 and TRBJ2-1, with 13 bases aligning to TRBD2. The CDR3 consists of 20 residues. V gave up 0 bases and J gave up 5 bases; unmatched junction bases: 13. Germline V lookup: CDR1 SGHNT, CDR2 YENEEA. CDR3 in DNA: TGTGCCAGCAGCTTAGATATTGTCCGGGGACTAGCGGGAAGTAACAATGAGCAGTTCTTC. It encodes CASSLDIVRGLAGSNNEQFF.

The chain is built from TRBV18 and TRBJ1-5; TRBD1 agrees at 9 bases. The CDR3 is made up of 15 amino acids. Per germline, CDR1 KGHSH and CDR2 LQKENI. Trimming took 3 bases from V and 3 from J; bases not matched to a gene: 3. DNA for the CDR3: TGTGCCAGCTCACCCGGGACAGGGCTCAATCAGCCCCAGCATTTT. Amino acid sequence: CASSPGTGLNQPQHF.

The chain employs TRBV5-5 and TRBJ2-2, with D possibly being TRBD1 (6 bases). The CDR3 sequence is 15 residues long. Germline V gives CDR1 SGHKS, CDR2 YYEKEE (reference sequence). V dropped 3 bases and J dropped 4 bases, with 13 bases sitting between them. The chain's CDR3 is CASSSGHASTGELFF. The CDR3 DNA reads TGTGCCAGCAGCTCGGGACACGCCAGCACCGGGGAGCTGTTTTTT.

The chain is built from TRBV4-1 and TRBJ2-1; 9 bases align to TRBD2. The CDR3 covers 17 residues. The V and J ends lost 4 bases and 4 bases, in that order; junction bases with no gene match: 11. Germline V gene lookup returns CDR1 MGHRA and CDR2 YSYEKL. The CDR3 DNA reads TGCGCCAGCAGCCCCCCCCCGGGGGCGGGGGGGTACAATGAGCAGTTCTTC. Amino acids: CASSPPPGAGGYNEQFF.